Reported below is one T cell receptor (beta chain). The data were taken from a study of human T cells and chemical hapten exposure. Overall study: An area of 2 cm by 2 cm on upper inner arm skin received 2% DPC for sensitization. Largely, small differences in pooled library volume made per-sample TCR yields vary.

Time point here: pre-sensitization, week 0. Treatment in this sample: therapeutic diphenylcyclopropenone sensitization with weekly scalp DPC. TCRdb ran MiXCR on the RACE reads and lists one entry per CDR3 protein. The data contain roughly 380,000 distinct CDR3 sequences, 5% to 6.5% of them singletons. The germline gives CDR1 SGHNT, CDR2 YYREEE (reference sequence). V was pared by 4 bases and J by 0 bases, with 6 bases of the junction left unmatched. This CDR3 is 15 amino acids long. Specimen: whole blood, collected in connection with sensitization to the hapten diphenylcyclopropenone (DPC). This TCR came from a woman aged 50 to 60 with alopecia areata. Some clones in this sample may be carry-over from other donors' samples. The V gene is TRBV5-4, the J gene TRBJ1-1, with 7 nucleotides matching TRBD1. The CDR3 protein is CASSMEGAMNTEAFF. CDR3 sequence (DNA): TGTGCCAGCAGCATGGAGGGGGCCATGAACACTGAAGCTTTCTTT.